The 7 T cell receptor beta chains presented below share a single source sample, sequenced in a study of T cells in Graves' hyperthyroidism and ophthalmopathy. The investigators amplified TCR beta CDR3 regions from RNA transcripts. The TCR CDR3 was amplified in a first-round RT-PCR using the HTBI primer set. One entry per CDR3 protein, called by TCRdb with MiXCR from the multiplex PCR reads. The sample lists fewer than 450,000 distinct CDR3 sequences; roughly 15% were seen once. Input material: blood. All receptors derive from a woman aged 60-75 years with Graves' ophthalmopathy.

This clonotype was counted only a few times. The gene calls are TRBV7-2 and TRBJ1-5; 7 bases fit TRBD1. With V trimmed by 4 bases and J by 7 bases, 4 bases remained unmatched. The CDR3 is 13 residues long. Germline assignment: CDR1 SGHTA and CDR2 FQGNSA. The CDR3 nucleotides read TGTGCCAGCAGCTGGGACAGAAGGCAGCCCCAGCATTTT. It is translated as CASSWDRRQPQHF.

Of note for this clonotype: A much larger clone is a single base away; this may be a read error. This chain joins TRBV28 and TRBJ1-1; a possible D gene is TRBD1 (6 bases). There are 12 residues in the CDR3. The germline CDR1 and CDR2 sequences are MDHEN and SYDVKM. The CDR3 sequence is CASSLRDTEASF. Here the CDR3 DNA reads TGTGCCAGCAGTTTAAGGGACACTGAAGCTTCCTTT.

This clonotype occurred a few times. The rearrangement uses TRBV9 and TRBJ2-3; tentative D call: TRBD2 (5 bases). CDR1 and CDR2 from the germline V gene are SGDLS and YYNGEE. V dropped 4 bases and J dropped 5 bases, with 11 bases sitting between them. The CDR3 consists of 13 residues. The CDR3 loop is CASSPLGGDTQYF. The DNA of the CDR3 is TGTGCCAGCAGCCCCCTCGGAGGAGATACGCAGTATTTT.

This clonotype was counted ten times or more. The V and J genes are TRBV10-2 and TRBJ2-7, with TRBD2 identical over 7 bases. The CDR3 contains 15 residues. Germline CDR1 reads WSHSY; CDR2 reads SAAADI. Germline trimming cut 2 bases from V and 2 bases from J; bases unmatched to any gene: 6. The CDR3 region has the DNA TGCGCCAGCAGTGAGGGGGGGAGGGCCACCTACGAGCAGTACTTC. Residues: CASSEGGRATYEQYF.

Concerning this clonotype: A much larger clonotype is one base distant, so this may be a read error. The rearrangement joins TRBV11-2 to TRBJ1-3; D call uncertain. This CDR3 is built from 14 residues. V gave up 10 bases and J gave up 4 bases, with 17 bases separating them. Germline V gene data show CDR1 as SGHAT and CDR2 as FQNNGV. CDR3 amino acids: CATRRGGSGNTIYF. The CDR3 coding sequence is TGTGCCACCCGACGGGGAGGCTCGGGAAACACCATATATTTT.

The genes are TRBV14 and TRBJ2-2; maybe TRBD1 (5 bases). The CDR3 contains 16 residues. Germline V gene lookup returns CDR1 SGHDN and CDR2 FVKESK. The ends were cut back, 0 bases at V and 4 bases at J, with 12 bases in the middle. CDR3 nucleotide sequence: TGTGCCAGCAGCCAAGATGGGGCAGGGTTCACCGGGGAGCTGTTTTTT. Residues: CASSQDGAGFTGELFF.

This clonotype occurred many times. The CDR3: CSAPNSLLAVSYNEQFF. The CDR3 DNA reads as TGCAGTGCACCGAACAGCCTACTAGCGGTCTCCTACAATGAGCAGTTCTTC. This chain links TRBV20-1 with TRBJ2-1; the match to TRBD2 covers 8 bases. V shed 6 bases and J 0 bases; nucleotides not matched to a gene: 13. The CDR3 runs to 17 residues. The germline V gene encodes CDR1 DFQATT and CDR2 SNEGSKA (reference sequence).